The 32 T cell receptor beta chains given below trace back to one sample, sequenced in a study of cytomegalovirus exposure and HLA in healthy donors (TCRdb year 2017). The library was obtained by the immunoSEQ multiplex PCR assay. A mixture of 60 forward primers for TCR Vbeta segments and 13 reverse primers for TCR Jbeta segments was used in the multiplex PCR. Drawn from immuneACCESS, this table holds only the in-frame rearrangements with V and J called that TCRdb kept. Clones are partly lost; checked studies trace under half to an unresolved V gene and leave the rest unexplained. This sample lists roughly 100,000 clones; 60% to 85% were detected once. Of the sample, about 5.4% falls within the top ten clones. The sequenced sample consisted of PBMCs. These receptors originate from a woman aged 18-29 years in good health and CMV-seropositive.

CDR3 residues: CASSSQGTWDEQFF. CDR3 DNA sequence: TGCGCCAGCAGTTCTCAGGGTACCTGGGATGAGCAGTTCTTC. J is TRBJ2-1 and V is TRBV10-2; the D gene is possibly TRBD1 (5 bases). There are 14 residues in the CDR3. With 5 bases removed from V and 8 bases from J, the gap between germline ends came to 16 bases. CDR1 and CDR2 from the germline V gene are WSHSY and SAAADI.

This clone was found a few times. The gene calls are TRBV4-2 and TRBJ2-2; possible D gene TRBD2, 6 bases. V gave up 5 bases and J gave up 2 bases, with 9 bases separating them. The CDR3 sequence is 14 residues long. Germline CDR1 LGHNA, CDR2 YNFKEQ. The CDR3 DNA follows: TGTGCCAGCAGCGGTAGCGGAAACACCGGGGAGCTGTTTTTT. Amino acid sequence: CASSGSGNTGELFF.

This clone was found once. The rearrangement links TRBV2 to TRBJ1-2, with TRBD1 matching over 11 bases. Germline V lookup: CDR1 SNHLY, CDR2 FYNNEI. The CDR3 is made up of 10 amino acids. CDR3 DNA: TGTGCAGGGACAGGGGGAGGCTACACCTTC. This translates into CAGTGGGYTF.

Concerning this clone itself: This sample includes further DNA sequences coding for the same CDR3. The V gene is TRBV28, the J gene TRBJ2-7; D not certain. V was cut by 4 bases and J by 4 bases, with 5 bases left in between. The V gene's germline CDR1 is MDHEN and CDR2 SYDVKM. The CDR3 totals 11 residues. In nucleotides, the CDR3 is TGTGCCAGCAGTTCCGGGTACGAGCAGTACTTC. It encodes CASSSGYEQYF.

The chain is built from TRBV28 and TRBJ1-3; D gene uncertain. The CDR3 length is 12 residues. V was shortened by 3 bases and J by 4 bases, with 4 bases between the two germline ends. In germline, CDR1 is MDHEN, CDR2 SYDVKM. CDR3: CASSLRGNTIYF. For the CDR3, the DNA is TGTGCCAGCAGTTTGCGAGGAAACACCATATATTTT.

This rearrangement joins TRBV5-4 to TRBJ2-2, with 7 bases that match TRBD2. J gave up 7 bases and V 0 bases, and 12 bases lay outside the gene matches. Looked up from germline, CDR1 is SGHNT and CDR2 is YYREEE (reference sequence). CDR3 length: 17 amino acids. Here the CDR3 reads CASSLGPTSEGVGELFF. The DNA of the CDR3 is TGTGCCAGCAGCTTGGGCCCTACTAGCGAGGGAGTCGGGGAGCTGTTTTTT.

The chain combines TRBV15 with TRBJ1-1; no clear D. Per germline, CDR1 LNHNV and CDR2 YYDKDF (reference sequence). The CDR3 contains 13 residues. V lost 1 base to trimming and J lost 3 bases, with 6 bases between them. The chain's CDR3 is CATSRAFYTEAFF. CDR3 nucleotide sequence: TGTGCCACCAGCAGAGCATTTTACACTGAAGCTTTCTTT.

The rearrangement joins TRBV29-1 to TRBJ1-6; no clear D gene. V dropped 6 bases and J dropped 14 bases, with 14 bases sitting between them. The CDR3 runs 11 residues. CDR1 and CDR2 (germline): SQVTM, ANQGSEA. Written as DNA, the CDR3 is TGCAGCGTCGAGCTCGGGAATACCCTCCACTTT. This codes for CSVELGNTLHF. The full variable domain, its missing parts supplied by reference TRBV29-1 and TRBJ1-6, is SAVISQKPSRDICQRGTSLTIQCQVDSQVTMMFWYRQQPGQSLTLIATANQGSEATYESGFVIDKFPISRPNLTFSTLTVSNMSPEDSSIYLCSVELGNTLHFGNGTRLTVT.

This clone was counted between two and nine times. The J gene is TRBJ1-5, the V gene TRBV6-1, with unresolved D. The germline CDR1 and CDR2 sequences are MNHNS and SASEGT. This CDR3 comprises 14 residues. The V gene lost 5 bases and the J gene lost 0 bases, with 8 bases spanning the gap. The chain's CDR3 is CASSSQTSNQPQHF. As DNA, the CDR3 is TGTGCCAGCAGTTCACAGACTAGCAATCAGCCCCAGCATTTT.

Remarks on this clone: The identical CDR3 is also encoded by other nucleotide sequences in the sample. V and J are TRBV5-1 and TRBJ2-7; TRBD1 agrees at 7 bases. Trimming cost V 4 bases and J 3 bases; bases outside gene matches: 7. Germline CDR1 SGHRS, CDR2 YFSETQ. The CDR3 runs 14 residues. CDR3 sequence reads: CASSLGDSSYEQYF. CDR3 DNA: TGCGCCAGCAGCCTAGGGGACAGTAGCTACGAGCAGTACTTC.

This chain links TRBV5-8 with TRBJ1-5, with a possible D match to TRBD1 (6 bases). The CDR3 consists of 17 residues. The V end lost 0 bases, the J end lost 3 bases, and 16 bases lay between the germline ends. Germline lookup yields CDR1 SGHTS and CDR2 YDEGEE. DNA for the CDR3: TGTGCCAGCAGCTTGGGGCTGGGGGGGGCTCTCAATCAGCCCCAGCATTTT. Translation gives CASSLGLGGALNQPQHF. Full variable domain (outside the CDR3, taken from reference TRBV5-8 and TRBJ1-5): EAGVTQSPTHLIKTRGQQATLRCSPISGHTSVYWYQQALGLGLQFLLWYDEGEERNRGNFPPRFSGRQFPNYSSELNVNALELEDSALYLCASSLGLGGALNQPQHFGDGTRLSIL.

The chain is built from TRBV27 and TRBJ2-1; maybe TRBD2 (6 bases). The CDR3 has 15 residues. V lost 1 base, J lost 5 bases, and 12 bases lay in between. Germline CDR1 reads MNHEY; CDR2 reads SMNVEV (reference sequence). CDR3 sequence: CASSLFLGRDNEQFF. The CDR3, as DNA: TGTGCCAGCAGTTTATTTCTCGGGAGAGACAATGAGCAGTTCTTC.

The chain couples TRBV28 to TRBJ2-3; 12 bases align to TRBD2. Germline assignment: CDR1 MDHEN and CDR2 SYDVKM. The V and J ends lost 5 bases and 4 bases, in that order; junction bases with no gene match: 4. This CDR3 is 15 amino acids long. CDR3 nucleotide sequence: TGTGCCAGCAGTCCTAGCGGGAGGGGCCCAGATACGCAGTATTTT. Residues: CASSPSGRGPDTQYF.

The J gene is TRBJ2-7, the V gene TRBV18; perhaps TRBD2 as D (5 bases). Trimming shortened V by 1 base and J by 7 bases, and 11 bases separated the two germline ends. The CDR3 sequence is 13 residues long. Germline V lookup: CDR1 KGHSH, CDR2 LQKENI. CDR3 sequence: CASSPLGEGEQYF. CDR3 in DNA: TGTGCCAGCTCACCACTGGGTGAGGGTGAGCAGTACTTC.

The rearrangement uses TRBV7-3 and TRBJ2-7; 7 bases match TRBD1. The CDR3 runs to 17 residues. Germline CDR1 and CDR2: SGHTA and FQGTGA. Trimming took 4 bases from V and 0 from J; bases not matched to a gene: 12. For the CDR3, the DNA is TGTGCCAGCAGCTCAGGCCCTCCGGGACAGAGCTCCTACGAGCAGTACTTC. It translates to CASSSGPPGQSSYEQYF.

The V and J genes are TRBV5-1 and TRBJ2-3, with 9 bases identical to TRBD2. Germline CDR1 and CDR2: SGHRS and YFSETQ. The CDR3 spans 16 residues. V trimming: 0 bases; J trimming: 6 bases; junction bases outside the gene matches: 8. The CDR3 coding sequence is TGCGCCAGCAGCTTGGTTGGCGGGAGGGCTTCTGATACGCAGTATTTT. Translation: CASSLVGGRASDTQYF.

This chain connects TRBV5-1 to TRBJ2-1, with TRBD2 identical over 8 bases. The germline V gene has CDR1 SGHRS and CDR2 YFSETQ. This CDR3 is built from 16 residues. The J segment lost 2 bases and the V segment lost 4 bases, leaving 8 bases of the junction unmatched. The CDR3 DNA reads TGCGCCAGCAGCGAAATGGGACTAGGGACCTACAATGAGCAGTTCTTC. It specifies CASSEMGLGTYNEQFF.

The rearrangement joins TRBV2 to TRBJ2-7; 7 nucleotides align to TRBD1. This CDR3 spans 13 amino acids. V was clipped by 3 bases and J by 3 bases; unmatched bases: 2. Germline V gene data show CDR1 as SNHLY and CDR2 as FYNNEI. CDR3 sequence reads: CASSDRGYYEQYF. The CDR3 coding sequence is TGTGCCAGCAGTGACAGGGGGTACTACGAGCAGTACTTC.

The chain links TRBV28 to TRBJ1-2; 11 bases match TRBD1. Germline lookup yields CDR1 MDHEN and CDR2 SYDVKM. The CDR3 is 15 residues long. J gave up 2 bases and V 10 bases, and 9 bases lay outside the gene matches. The CDR3 region is CATWTGGAGNYGYTF. The CDR3 DNA is TGTGCCACATGGACAGGGGGCGCGGGAAACTATGGCTACACCTTC.

This clone occurred a few times. The chain employs TRBV9 and TRBJ2-1, with a weak D call TRBD1 (6 bases). CDR1 is SGDLS, CDR2 YYNGEE, per germline. The CDR3 runs 15 residues. The ends were cut back, 4 bases at V and 0 bases at J, with 11 bases in the middle. This CDR3 reads CASSQQGFSYNEQFF. As DNA, the CDR3 is TGTGCCAGCAGCCAACAGGGCTTCTCCTACAATGAGCAGTTCTTC.

This chain's CDR3 is CASSLDTAGNTEAFF. CDR3 bases: TGTGCCAGCAGTTTAGACACGGCCGGGAACACTGAAGCTTTCTTT. The gene calls are TRBV28 and TRBJ1-1; D uncertain. Trimming took off 2 bases at V and 1 base at J, with 11 bases between the two ends. Germline V gene data show CDR1 as MDHEN and CDR2 as SYDVKM. This CDR3 is 15 amino acids long.

A single count supports this clone. The chain couples TRBV2 to TRBJ2-7, with 8 bases that match TRBD1. Looked up from germline, CDR1 is SNHLY and CDR2 is FYNNEI. Trimming removed 5 bases from V and 5 bases from J; junction bases left unmatched: 11. There are 15 residues in the CDR3. CDR3 amino acids: CASSLTGTGINEQYF. CDR3 sequence (DNA): TGTGCCAGCAGTCTTACCGGGACAGGCATCAACGAGCAGTACTTC. Combining the CDR3 with reference TRBV2 and TRBJ2-7 gives the whole variable domain EPEVTQTPSHQVTQMGQEVILRCVPISNHLYFYWYRQILGQKVEFLVSFYNNEISEKSEIFDDQFSVERPDGSNFTLKIRSTKLEDSAMYFCASSLTGTGINEQYFGPGTRLTVT.

This clone has just a few counts. The V call is TRBV5-6, the J call TRBJ2-1, with 10 bases aligning to TRBD2. V was pared by 4 bases and J by 9 bases, with 13 bases of the junction left unmatched. The CDR3 contains 16 residues. CDR1 and CDR2 from the germline V gene are SGHDT and YYEEEE. The DNA for the CDR3 is TGTGCCAGCAGCCAGGGTTTTGCTAGCGGGAGAATTGAGCAGTTCTTC. Translation gives CASSQGFASGRIEQFF.

This clone was counted only a few times. The chain employs TRBV5-6 and TRBJ1-6; unclear D gene. CDR3 length: 16 amino acids. Between the trimmed V and J ends, which lost 4 bases and 0 bases, there was a span of 11 bases. From germline, CDR1 is SGHDT and CDR2 YYEEEE. The CDR3 nucleotides are TGTGCCAGCAGCGCTATGCAGGTCTCCTATAATTCACCCCTCCACTTT. Translated, it gives CASSAMQVSYNSPLHF. Combining the CDR3 with reference TRBV5-6 and TRBJ1-6 gives the whole variable domain DAGVTQSPTHLIKTRGQQVTLRCSPKSGHDTVSWYQQALGQGPQFIFQYYEEEERQRGNFPDRFSGHQFPNYSSELNVNALLLGDSALYLCASSAMQVSYNSPLHFGNGTRLTVT.

This clone was observed once. This chain uses TRBV9 with TRBJ2-5; 8 nucleotides align to TRBD2. CDR1 and CDR2 (germline): SGDLS, YYNGEE. Unmatched junction bases numbered 14, after V lost 4 bases and J lost 9 bases. The length of the CDR3 is 15 residues. The CDR3 nucleotides are TGTGCCAGCAGCCTCGGGGGGGACACCAGTGCGGCCCAGTACTTC. This sequence encodes CASSLGGDTSAAQYF.

This chain uses TRBV19 with TRBJ1-1, with 9 bases lining up with TRBD1. This CDR3 comprises 14 residues. From germline, CDR1 is LNHDA and CDR2 SQIVND (reference sequence). Trimming took 6 bases from V and 0 from J; bases not matched to a gene: 2. The CDR3: CASRGQGLNTEAFF. The CDR3 coding sequence is TGTGCCAGTAGAGGACAGGGGCTGAACACTGAAGCTTTCTTT.

For the CDR3, the DNA is TGCGCCAGCAGCTTGGAGCCTTATAACCCCTACGAGCAGTACTTC. Its translation: CASSLEPYNPYEQYF. The rearrangement links TRBV5-1 to TRBJ2-7; no clear D. Germline V gene sequence: CDR1 SGHRS, CDR2 YFSETQ. V gave up 0 bases and J gave up 2 bases, with 12 bases separating them. The CDR3 loop spans 15 amino acids. The full variable domain, its missing parts supplied by reference TRBV5-1 and TRBJ2-7, is KAGVTQTPRYLIKTRGQQVTLSCSPISGHRSVSWYQQTPGQGLQFLFEYFSETQRNKGNFPGRFSGRQFSNSRSEMNVSTLELGDSALYLCASSLEPYNPYEQYFGPGTRLTVT.

The chain joins TRBV28 to TRBJ2-7, with 7 positions matching TRBD1. J was trimmed by 7 bases and V by 2 bases; bases with no gene match: 14. The CDR3 has 16 residues. Germline-derived CDR1 and CDR2 are MDHEN and SYDVKM. This CDR3 is CASSLPRDRVIVEQYF. The CDR3 DNA follows: TGTGCCAGCAGTTTACCCAGAGACAGGGTAATAGTTGAGCAGTACTTC.

This clone was picked up a small number of times. The CDR3 DNA sequence: TGTGCCAGCAGCCCGACTAGCGGGAGCATATTAATGTACGAGCAGTACTTC. Translated, it gives CASSPTSGSILMYEQYF. This sequence joins TRBV11-2 and TRBJ2-7, with 12 bases matching TRBD2. From germline, CDR1 is SGHAT and CDR2 FQNNGV. This CDR3 has 17 residues. V dropped 5 bases and J dropped 4; count of bases not matched to a gene: 12.

The rearrangement links TRBV15 to TRBJ1-6; weak D call: TRBD1 (6 bases). Germline CDR1 reads LNHNV; CDR2 reads YYDKDF (reference sequence). This CDR3 has 14 residues. V was cut by 3 bases and J by 10 bases, with 13 bases left in between. This CDR3 reads CATSRGTQQSPLHF. CDR3 DNA sequence: TGTGCCACCAGCAGGGGGACACAACAATCACCCCTCCACTTT. Supplemented by reference TRBV15 and TRBJ1-6, the full variable domain reads DAMVIQNPRYQVTQFGKPVTLSCSQTLNHNVMYWYQQKSSQAPKLLFHYYDKDFNNEADTPDNFQSRRPNTSFCFLDIRSPGLGDTAMYLCATSRGTQQSPLHFGNGTRLTVT.

This rearrangement joins TRBV6-5 to TRBJ1-4; D is perhaps TRBD1 (5 bases). This CDR3 spans 14 amino acids. V shed 6 bases and J shed 4 bases, with 12 bases lying between them. The germline V gene encodes CDR1 MNHEY and CDR2 SVGAGI. CDR3 coding DNA: TGTGCCAGCAGACTGGGGGGGAGTAATGAAAAACTGTTTTTT. Its protein is CASRLGGSNEKLFF.

This clone was seen once. The chain couples TRBV5-1 to TRBJ2-7; a weak D match, TRBD1 (5 bases). V gave up 4 bases and J gave up 4 bases, with 21 bases separating them. The CDR3 runs to 16 residues. CDR1 and CDR2 from the germline V gene are SGHRS and YFSETQ. The CDR3 nucleotides are TGCGCCAGCAGCGAAGCGACAGTGGGGCTGATTTACGAGCAGTACTTC. It is translated as CASSEATVGLIYEQYF.